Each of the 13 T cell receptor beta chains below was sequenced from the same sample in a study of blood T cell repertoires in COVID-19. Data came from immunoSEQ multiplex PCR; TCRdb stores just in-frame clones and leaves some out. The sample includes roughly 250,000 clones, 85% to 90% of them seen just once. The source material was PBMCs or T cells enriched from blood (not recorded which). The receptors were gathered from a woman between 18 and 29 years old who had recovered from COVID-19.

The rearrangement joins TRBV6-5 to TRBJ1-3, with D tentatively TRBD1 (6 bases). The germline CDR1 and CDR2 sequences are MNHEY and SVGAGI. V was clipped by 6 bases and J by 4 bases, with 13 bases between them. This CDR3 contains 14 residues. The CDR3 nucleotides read TGTGCCAGCAGCCAAGGGGGAGGGGGAAACACCATATATTTT. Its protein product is CASSQGGGGNTIYF.

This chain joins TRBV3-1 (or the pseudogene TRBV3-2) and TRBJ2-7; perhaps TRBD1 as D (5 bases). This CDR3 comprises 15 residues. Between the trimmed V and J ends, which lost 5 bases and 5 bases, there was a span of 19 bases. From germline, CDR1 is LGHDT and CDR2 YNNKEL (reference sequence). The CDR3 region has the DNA TGTGCCAGCAGCGAACACAAGGGGCTCGGAGACGAGCAGTACTTC. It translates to CASSEHKGLGDEQYF.

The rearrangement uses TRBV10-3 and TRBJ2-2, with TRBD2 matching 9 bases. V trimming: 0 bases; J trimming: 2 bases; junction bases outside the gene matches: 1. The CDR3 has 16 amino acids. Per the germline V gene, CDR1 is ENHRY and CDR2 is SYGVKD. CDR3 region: CAISESTSGNTGELFF. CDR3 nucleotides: TGTGCCATCAGTGAGTCGACTAGCGGTAACACCGGGGAGCTGTTTTTT.

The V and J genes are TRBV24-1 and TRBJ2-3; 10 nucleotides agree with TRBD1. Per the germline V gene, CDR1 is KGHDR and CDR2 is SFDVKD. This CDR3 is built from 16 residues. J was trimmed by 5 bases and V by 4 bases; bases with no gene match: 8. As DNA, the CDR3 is TGTGCCACCAGTGAGGCCGGGACAGGGGAGGAAGATACGCAGTATTTT. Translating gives CATSEAGTGEEDTQYF.

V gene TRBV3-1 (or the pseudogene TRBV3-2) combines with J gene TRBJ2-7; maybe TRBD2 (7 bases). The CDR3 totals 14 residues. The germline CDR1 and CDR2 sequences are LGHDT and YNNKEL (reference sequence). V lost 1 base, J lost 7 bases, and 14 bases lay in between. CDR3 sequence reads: CASSQVGGGLEQYF. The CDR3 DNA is TGTGCCAGCAGCCAAGTAGGCGGGGGCCTTGAGCAGTACTTC.

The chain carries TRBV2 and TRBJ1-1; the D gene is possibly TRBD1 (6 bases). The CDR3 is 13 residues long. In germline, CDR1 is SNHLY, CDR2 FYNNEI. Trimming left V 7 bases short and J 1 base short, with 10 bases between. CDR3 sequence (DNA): TGTGCCAGCACCCTGACAGGGAACACTGAAGCTTTCTTT. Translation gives CASTLTGNTEAFF. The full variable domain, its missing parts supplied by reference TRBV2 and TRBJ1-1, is EPEVTQTPSHQVTQMGQEVILRCVPISNHLYFYWYRQILGQKVEFLVSFYNNEISEKSEIFDDQFSVERPDGSNFTLKIRSTKLEDSAMYFCASTLTGNTEAFFGQGTRLTVV.

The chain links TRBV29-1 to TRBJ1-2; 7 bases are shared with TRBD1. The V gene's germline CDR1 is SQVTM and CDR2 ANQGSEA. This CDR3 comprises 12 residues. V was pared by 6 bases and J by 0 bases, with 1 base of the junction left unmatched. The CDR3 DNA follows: TGCAGCGTGACAGGGTCTAACTATGGCTACACCTTC. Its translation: CSVTGSNYGYTF.

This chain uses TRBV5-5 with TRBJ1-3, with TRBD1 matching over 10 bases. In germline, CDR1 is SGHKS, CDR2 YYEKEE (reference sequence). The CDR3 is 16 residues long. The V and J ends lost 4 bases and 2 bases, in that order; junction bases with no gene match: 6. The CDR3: CASSDPGTGAGNTIYF. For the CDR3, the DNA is TGTGCCAGCAGCGATCCCGGGACAGGGGCTGGAAACACCATATATTTT.

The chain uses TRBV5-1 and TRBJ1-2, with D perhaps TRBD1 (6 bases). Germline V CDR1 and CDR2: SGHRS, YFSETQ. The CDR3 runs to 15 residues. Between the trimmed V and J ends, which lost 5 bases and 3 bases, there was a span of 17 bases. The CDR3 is CASRVTDSFYYGYTF. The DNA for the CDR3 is TGCGCCAGCAGGGTGACGGACAGCTTTTACTATGGCTACACCTTC.

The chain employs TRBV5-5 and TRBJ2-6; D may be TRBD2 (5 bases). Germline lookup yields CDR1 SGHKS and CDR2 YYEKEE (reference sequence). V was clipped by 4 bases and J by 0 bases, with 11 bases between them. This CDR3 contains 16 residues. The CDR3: CASSPGLSSGANVLTF. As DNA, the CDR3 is TGTGCCAGCAGCCCAGGACTGAGCTCTGGGGCCAACGTCCTGACTTTC.

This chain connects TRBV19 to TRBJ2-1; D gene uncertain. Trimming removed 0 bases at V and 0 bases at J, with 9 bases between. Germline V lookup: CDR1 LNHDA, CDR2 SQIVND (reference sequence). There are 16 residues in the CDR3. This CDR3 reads CASSIDEEVSYNEQFF. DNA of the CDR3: TGTGCCAGTAGTATAGATGAGGAAGTCTCCTACAATGAGCAGTTCTTC.

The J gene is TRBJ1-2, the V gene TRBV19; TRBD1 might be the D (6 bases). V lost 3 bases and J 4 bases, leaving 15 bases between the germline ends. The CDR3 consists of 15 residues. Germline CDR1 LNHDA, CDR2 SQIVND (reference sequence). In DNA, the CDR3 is TGTGCCAGTAGTATGTCAGGGGAAGGGATCTATGGCTACACCTTC. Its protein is CASSMSGEGIYGYTF.

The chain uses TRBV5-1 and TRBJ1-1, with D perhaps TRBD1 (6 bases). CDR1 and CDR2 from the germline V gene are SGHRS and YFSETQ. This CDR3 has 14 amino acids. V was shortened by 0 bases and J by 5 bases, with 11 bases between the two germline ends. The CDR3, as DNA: TGCGCCAGCAGCTTGGGGGCAGGGGTTACTGAAGCTTTCTTT. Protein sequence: CASSLGAGVTEAFF.